This entry is about one T cell receptor (beta chain). The antigen remains unidentified. The data stem from a study of CD8+CD57+ T cells in acquired aplastic anemia. About the study: Recorded DNA amounts for sorted CD4+ and CD8+ cells had an average of roughly 3.4 ug.

V shed 4 bases, J shed 10 bases, and the junction held 6 bases outside the gene matches. The CDR3 extends over 13 amino acids. The germline gives CDR1 SGHRS, CDR2 YFSETQ. The TCR beta profiling, which covered VDJ combination and CDR3 sequence, was carried out using genomic DNA as the template. TCRdb analysed the reads with MiXCR anew, one entry per CDR3 protein. The sample shows fewer than 300,000 distinct CDR3 sequences, roughly 80% of them seen only once. Study results and caveats: Researchers report that fewer than 35 CD8+ CDR3 sequences appeared in both patients and controls. Patients showed no significant difference from controls in CD8+ Simpson's diversity.

Patients chosen for sequencing had shown CD8+CD57+ cell expansion by flow cytometry. No therapy had been given to the patients at the time of blood sampling. The TCR sequence derives from a human donor with aplastic anemia. The chain uses TRBV5-1 and TRBJ1-1; TRBD1 matches 11 bases. Sample: sorted CD4+, CD8+, or CD8+CD57+ T cells (not recorded which) from PBMCs. Here the CDR3 reads CASSGDRGSAAFF. For the CDR3, the DNA is TGCGCCAGCAGCGGGGACAGGGGGAGTGCAGCTTTCTTT. Full variable domain (missing parts from reference TRBV5-1 and TRBJ1-1): KAGVTQTPRYLIKTRGQQVTLSCSPISGHRSVSWYQQTPGQGLQFLFEYFSETQRNKGNFPGRFSGRQFSNSRSEMNVSTLELGDSALYLCASSGDRGSAAFFGQGTRLTVV.